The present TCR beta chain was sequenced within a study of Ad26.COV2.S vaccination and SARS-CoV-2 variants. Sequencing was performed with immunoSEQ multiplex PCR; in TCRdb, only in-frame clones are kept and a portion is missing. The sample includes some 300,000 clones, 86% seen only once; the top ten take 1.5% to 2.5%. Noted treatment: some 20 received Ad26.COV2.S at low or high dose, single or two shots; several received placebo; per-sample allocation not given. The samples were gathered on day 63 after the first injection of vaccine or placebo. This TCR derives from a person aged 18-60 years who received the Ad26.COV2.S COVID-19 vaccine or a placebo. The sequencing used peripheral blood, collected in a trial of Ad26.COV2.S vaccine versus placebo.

Here the CDR3 reads CASSLRQLNSPLHF. CDR3 coding DNA: TGTGCCAGCAGCTTGCGCCAGCTAAATTCACCCCTCCACTTT. The rearrangement links TRBV5-6 to TRBJ1-6; no clear D. The germline V gene has CDR1 SGHDT and CDR2 YYEEEE. V lost 1 base, J lost 7 bases, and 9 bases lay in between. The CDR3 extends over 14 amino acids.